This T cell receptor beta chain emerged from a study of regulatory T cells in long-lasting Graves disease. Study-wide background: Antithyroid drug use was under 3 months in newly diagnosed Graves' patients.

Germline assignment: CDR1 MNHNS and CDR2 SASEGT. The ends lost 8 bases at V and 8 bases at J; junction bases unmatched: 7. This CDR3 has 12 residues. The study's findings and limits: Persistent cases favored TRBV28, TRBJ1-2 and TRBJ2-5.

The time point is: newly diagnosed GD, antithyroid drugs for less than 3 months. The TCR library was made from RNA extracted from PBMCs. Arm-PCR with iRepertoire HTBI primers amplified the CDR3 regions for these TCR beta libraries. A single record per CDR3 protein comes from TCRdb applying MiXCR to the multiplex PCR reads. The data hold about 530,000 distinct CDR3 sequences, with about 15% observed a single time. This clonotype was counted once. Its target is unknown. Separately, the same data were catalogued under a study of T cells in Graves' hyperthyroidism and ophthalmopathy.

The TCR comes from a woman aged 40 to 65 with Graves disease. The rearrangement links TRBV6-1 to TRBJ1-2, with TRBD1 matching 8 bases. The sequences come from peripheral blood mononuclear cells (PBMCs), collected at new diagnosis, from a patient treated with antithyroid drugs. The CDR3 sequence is CASHGQGGGYTF. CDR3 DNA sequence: TGTGCCAGCCACGGACAGGGAGGAGGCTACACCTTC.